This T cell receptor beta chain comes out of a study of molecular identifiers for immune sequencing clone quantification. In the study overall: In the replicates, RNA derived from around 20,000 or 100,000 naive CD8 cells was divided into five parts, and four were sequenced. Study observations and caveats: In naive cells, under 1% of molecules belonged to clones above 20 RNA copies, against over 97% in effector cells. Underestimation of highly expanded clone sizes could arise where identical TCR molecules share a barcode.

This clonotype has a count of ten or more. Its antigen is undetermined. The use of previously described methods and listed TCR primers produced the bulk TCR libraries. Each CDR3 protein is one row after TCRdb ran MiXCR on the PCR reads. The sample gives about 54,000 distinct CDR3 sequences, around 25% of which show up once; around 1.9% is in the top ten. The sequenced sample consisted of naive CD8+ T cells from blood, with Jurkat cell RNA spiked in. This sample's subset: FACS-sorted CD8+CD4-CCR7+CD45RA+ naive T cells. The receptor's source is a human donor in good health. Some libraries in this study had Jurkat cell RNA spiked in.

The chain's CDR3 is CASSLRTWETQYF. The CDR3 DNA reads as TGTGCCAGCAGCCTACGCACTTGGGAGACCCAGTACTTC. This chain joins TRBV14 and TRBJ2-5; D is undetermined. V was clipped by 4 bases and J by 5 bases, with 11 bases between them. The germline V gene encodes CDR1 SGHDN and CDR2 FVKESK. CDR3 length equals 13 residues. The whole variable domain, filled in from reference TRBV14 and TRBJ2-5, reads EAGVTQFPSHSVIEKGQTVTLRCDPISGHDNLYWYRRVMGKEIKFLLHFVKESKQDESGMPNNRFLAERTGGTYSTLKVQPAELEDSGVYFCASSLRTWETQYFGPGTRLLVL.